This is a list of T cell receptor beta chains from one sample in a study of T cell clones after liver transplantation. Sequencing used immunoSEQ multiplex PCR; TCRdb keeps in-frame clones, though not all of them. This sample yields tens of thousands of clones, of which over 55% are seen a single time; approximately 16% belongs to the top ten. Source: CD4+ T cells from blood, taken before liver transplant. These receptors came from a human donor who received a liver transplant. Both conserved end residues are trimmed from each CDR3. Each record gives: V gene, J gene, CDR3 protein.

>TRBV5-6|TRBJ2-7
ASSPGQLLYEQY
>TRBV5-4|TRBJ2-3
ASSRGTGMKDTQY
>TRBV6-1|TRBJ1-5
ASSDALTSAVTQPQH
>TRBV28|TRBJ2-7
ASSLRAGGAYEQY
>TRBV6-1|TRBJ1-2
ASSEGRSDLYGYT
>TRBV7-3|TRBJ1-1
ASSFWEGDTEAF
>TRBV19|TRBJ1-1
ASIPTRPNTEAF
>TRBV11-3|TRBJ2-4
ASSLDFADSIQY
>TRBV28|TRBJ1-2
ASSLTGTGKGYGYT
>TRBV2|TRBJ2-5
ASKGLEETQY
>TRBV10-2|TRBJ2-7
ASWTGGEQY
>TRBV9|TRBJ2-3
ASSVAPGLAGGKADTQY
>TRBV2|TRBJ1-2
ATRGGQEVIYGYT
>TRBV19|TRBJ2-3
ASSPSGTDTQY
>TRBV5-1|TRBJ2-1
ASSLGTTPYNEQF
>TRBV7-9|TRBJ1-4
ASSLTGSPNEKLF
>TRBV28|TRBJ1-1
ASRTITGDTEAF
>TRBV9|TRBJ1-4
ASSTGDSIREKLF
>TRBV5-4|TRBJ2-2
ASSRQGGTGELF
>TRBV10-3|TRBJ2-2
AIALAGGVPSGELF
>TRBV5-6|TRBJ1-5
ASSLTGNQPQH